These 9 T cell receptor beta chains were sequenced from one sample in a study of regulatory T cells in long-lasting Graves disease. Stated time point: newly diagnosed GD, antithyroid drugs for less than 3 months. PBMCs provided the RNA from which the TCR library was made. Combining iRepertoire HTBI primers with Arm-PCR of CDR3 regions, the authors built TCR beta libraries. TCRdb fed the multiplex PCR reads into MiXCR, producing one record per CDR3 protein. There are about 520,000 distinct CDR3 sequences in the sample; approximately 12% occur only once, and about 8.3% lies in the top ten. These data were also filed under a second study, of T cells in Graves' hyperthyroidism and ophthalmopathy.

Sequencing was performed on peripheral blood mononuclear cells (PBMCs), taken at new diagnosis, from a patient treated with antithyroid drugs. The receptors shown here come from a young woman with Graves disease.

Many counts were recorded for this clonotype. This rearrangement joins TRBV11-2 to TRBJ2-7, with D perhaps TRBD1 (6 bases). Per germline, CDR1 SGHAT and CDR2 FQNNGV. The CDR3 extends over 13 amino acids. The V and J ends lost 3 bases and 6 bases respectively, with 12 bases between them. The CDR3 DNA reads as TGTGCCAGCAGCTTCTCAGGGGAAGGCGAGCAGTACTTC. Its translation is CASSFSGEGEQYF.

This clonotype was seen many times. The chain recombines TRBV11-2 with TRBJ2-1, with D perhaps matching TRBD1 or TRBD2 (6 bases each). Deletions cut 4 bases from V and 7 bases from J, with 20 bases between. The CDR3 is 16 residues long. Germline values: CDR1 SGHAT, CDR2 FQNNGV. CDR3 region: CASSSLRGGGFNEQFF. The CDR3 nucleotides are TGTGCCAGCAGCTCCCTCCGAGGGGGAGGTTTTAATGAGCAGTTCTTC. Looking up the rest from reference TRBV11-2 and TRBJ2-1 gives the full variable domain: EAGVAQSPRYKIIEKRQSVAFWCNPISGHATLYWYQQILGQGPKLLIQFQNNGVVDDSQLPKDRFSAERLKGVDSTLKIQPAKLEDSAVYLCASSSLRGGGFNEQFFGPGTRLTVL.

Remarks on this clonotype: This could be a read error, since a much larger clone is one nucleotide away. The chain couples TRBV18 to TRBJ2-3; no clear D gene. The CDR3 is made up of 14 amino acids. Germline assignment: CDR1 KGHSH and CDR2 LQKENI. In nucleotides, the CDR3 is TGTGCCAGCTCACCATCGCGGTCCACAGATACGCAGTGTTTT. Its translation is CASSPSRSTDTQCF.

This clonotype was counted many times. CDR3 region: CASSEGTSGTYEQYF. Written as DNA, the CDR3 is TGTGCCAGCAGTGAAGGGACTAGCGGTACCTACGAGCAGTACTTC. The chain uses TRBV2 and TRBJ2-7; TRBD2 matches at 10 bases. Germline loops: CDR1 SNHLY, CDR2 FYNNEI. This CDR3 spans 15 amino acids. The trim removed 1 base at V and 2 bases at J, leaving 2 bases unmatched. Using reference TRBV2 and TRBJ2-7 for the parts outside the CDR3, the full variable domain is EPEVTQTPSHQVTQMGQEVILRCVPISNHLYFYWYRQILGQKVEFLVSFYNNEISEKSEIFDDQFSVERPDGSNFTLKIRSTKLEDSAMYFCASSEGTSGTYEQYFGPGTRLTVT.

For this clonotype: A far larger clone is off by one base, so a read error is likely. V gene TRBV11-3 combines with J gene TRBJ2-7; the D gene is possibly TRBD1 (5 bases). V dropped 3 bases and J dropped 7 bases, with 10 bases sitting between them. CDR1 is SGHNT and CDR2 is YENEEA in the germline V gene. There are 12 residues in the CDR3. CDR3 region: CASSLQGGEQYF. In DNA form, the CDR3 reads TGTGCCAGCAGCTTGCAGGGTGGTGAGCAGTACTTC.

The sample holds a few counts of this clonotype. This chain connects TRBV6-1 to TRBJ2-7, with 9 bases fitting TRBD1. V dropped 8 bases and J dropped 5; count of bases not matched to a gene: 7. This CDR3 has 13 residues. CDR1 and CDR2 from the germline V gene are MNHNS and SASEGT. The DNA for the CDR3 is TGTGCCAGCGGGAGACAGGGGGTACACGAGCAGTACTTC. Translation: CASGRQGVHEQYF.

This clonotype was recorded many times. The V gene is TRBV7-9, the J gene TRBJ1-4; maybe TRBD1 (6 bases). The CDR3 loop spans 15 amino acids. V lost 5 bases, J lost 2 bases, and 12 bases lay in between. From germline, CDR1 is SEHNR and CDR2 FQNEAQ (reference sequence). DNA for the CDR3: TGTGCCAGCAGCCGACAGGCGGGCACTAATGAAAAACTGTTTTTT. Protein product: CASSRQAGTNEKLFF.

This clonotype occurred many times. The rearrangement uses TRBV6-5 and TRBJ2-5; possible D gene TRBD1, 6 bases. The CDR3 sequence is 16 residues long. Trimming cost V 2 bases and J 4 bases, with 17 bases left between them. Germline CDR1 reads MNHEY; CDR2 reads SVGAGI. The CDR3 DNA reads as TGTGCCAGCAGTTACCCCAGGGGAAGCGAATTAGAGACCCAGTACTTC. It yields the protein CASSYPRGSELETQYF.

In this sample, this clonotype turned up many times. This chain connects TRBV6-2 or TRBV6-3 to TRBJ1-5; TRBD1 agrees at 8 bases. The length of the CDR3 is 14 residues. Looked up from germline, CDR1 is MNHEY and CDR2 is SVGEGT. V shed 8 bases and J 2 bases; nucleotides not matched to a gene: 5. The CDR3 spells CASETGQGNQPQHF. For the CDR3, the DNA is TGTGCCAGCGAGACGGGACAGGGCAATCAGCCCCAGCATTTT.